This passage covers 27 T cell receptor beta chains from one sample sequenced in a study of identical twins. TCRdb recomputed calls from the 5' RACE reads with MiXCR, one row per CDR3 protein. The data show some 600,000 distinct CDR3 sequences, with about 7.1% seen just once and 1.6% held by the top ten. These data were also reused for a study on yellow fever vaccine responses in identical twins.

Sequencing used PBMCs. These receptor sequences come from a young woman in good health.

This clonotype has only a few counts. This chain uses TRBV20-1 with TRBJ1-5; 8 positions match TRBD1. Germline V gives CDR1 DFQATT, CDR2 SNEGSKA (reference sequence). J gave up 6 bases and V 6 bases, and 10 bases lay outside the gene matches. The CDR3 has 14 amino acids. The CDR3 region has the DNA TGCAGTGCCCGTCCCGGACAGGGTGTTCAGCCCCAGCATTTT. Its protein product is CSARPGQGVQPQHF.

This clonotype was counted only a few times. The chain carries TRBV9 and TRBJ2-7, with 9 bases matching TRBD1. The length of the CDR3 is 16 residues. V trimming: 4 bases; J trimming: 4 bases; junction bases outside the gene matches: 12. Per the germline V gene, CDR1 is SGDLS and CDR2 is YYNGEE. CDR3 sequence (DNA): TGTGCCAGCAGCAACGCTGTGGGACAGGGTTCTTACGAGCAGTACTTC. Protein sequence: CASSNAVGQGSYEQYF.

This clonotype has more than one count but fewer than ten. The V call is TRBV9, the J call TRBJ2-2; D is possibly TRBD1 or TRBD2 (6 bases each). CDR3 length: 16 residues. V lost 5 bases to trimming and J lost 0 bases, with 14 bases between them. Germline V CDR1 and CDR2: SGDLS, YYNGEE. CDR3 region: CASRTSGAANTGELFF. In DNA form, the CDR3 reads TGTGCCAGCAGGACCTCGGGGGCGGCGAACACCGGGGAGCTGTTTTTT.

A few counts support this clonotype. This chain connects TRBV5-5 to TRBJ1-2; D gene ambiguous. Trimming cost V 4 bases and J 3 bases, with 10 bases left between them. The CDR3 consists of 13 residues. Germline V CDR1 and CDR2: SGHKS, YYEKEE (reference sequence). CDR3 bases: TGTGCCAGCAGCCCGGAGCCAGACTATGGCTACACCTTC. It specifies CASSPEPDYGYTF.

V gene TRBV6-5 combines with J gene TRBJ1-1; 7 bases agree with TRBD1. The germline V gene has CDR1 MNHEY and CDR2 SVGAGI. The CDR3 length is 14 residues. V dropped 0 bases and J dropped 7; count of bases not matched to a gene: 5. The CDR3 protein is CASSYSPDRSEAFF. In nucleotides, the CDR3 is TGTGCCAGCAGTTACTCTCCGGACAGGAGTGAAGCTTTCTTT.

The chain links TRBV4-1 to TRBJ2-3; perhaps TRBD1 as D (5 bases). Germline CDR1 MGHRA, CDR2 YSYEKL. The CDR3 sequence is 16 residues long. V was clipped by 0 bases and J by 0 bases, with 10 bases between them. The CDR3 reads CASSQEGARSTDTQYF. For the CDR3, the DNA is TGCGCCAGCAGCCAAGAAGGGGCCCGAAGCACAGATACGCAGTATTTT.

This clonotype was detected many times. The V call is TRBV5-8, the J call TRBJ2-2; no clear D. CDR3 length: 14 amino acids. Germline V CDR1 and CDR2: SGHTS, YDEGEE. V shed 0 bases and J shed 3 bases, with 6 bases lying between them. Here the CDR3 reads CASSLAPYTGELFF. In DNA, the CDR3 is TGTGCCAGCAGCTTGGCCCCGTACACCGGGGAGCTGTTTTTT.

This clonotype has a handful of counts. This chain links TRBV10-2 with TRBJ2-7; no reliable D call. CDR3 length equals 13 residues. Germline V gene sequence: CDR1 WSHSY, CDR2 SAAADI. Deletions cut 0 bases from V and 3 bases from J, with 6 bases between. The CDR3 sequence: CASSESTFYEQYF. The CDR3 DNA reads TGCGCCAGCAGTGAGTCCACGTTCTACGAGCAGTACTTC.

This clonotype was observed a handful of times. V usage is TRBV7-9 and J usage is TRBJ2-5; D perhaps matches TRBD1 (5 bases). The CDR3 spans 16 residues. V lost 5 bases, J lost 2 bases, and 18 bases lay in between. Germline CDR1 is SEHNR and CDR2 is FQNEAQ (reference sequence). The CDR3 loop is CASSSPLKGQQETQYF. CDR3 DNA sequence: TGTGCCAGCAGCAGCCCTTTGAAGGGGCAACAAGAGACCCAGTACTTC.

This clonotype was picked up many times. The chain couples TRBV24-1 to TRBJ2-1; D might be TRBD1 or TRBD2, each matching 5 bases. Germline V gives CDR1 KGHDR, CDR2 SFDVKD. V was trimmed by 3 bases and J by 8 bases, leaving 16 bases between them. This CDR3 is built from 15 residues. The CDR3 protein is CATSDRDAYVDEQFF. Here the CDR3 DNA reads TGTGCCACCAGTGATCGGGACGCCTACGTCGATGAGCAGTTCTTC.

Ten or more counts support this clonotype. This chain joins TRBV5-5 and TRBJ1-2; D perhaps matches TRBD1 (5 bases). The CDR3 spans 16 residues. The ends were cut back, 0 bases at V and 4 bases at J, with 16 bases in the middle. Germline V gene data show CDR1 as SGHKS and CDR2 as YYEKEE (reference sequence). The chain's CDR3 is CASSLGRDRPTYGYTF. CDR3 sequence (DNA): TGTGCCAGCAGCTTGGGCCGGGACCGACCTACCTATGGCTACACCTTC.

V and J are TRBV10-3 and TRBJ2-2; tentatively, D is TRBD2 (7 bases). Trimming removed 8 bases from V and 0 bases from J, with 13 bases in between. This CDR3 comprises 15 residues. Germline V gene lookup returns CDR1 ENHRY and CDR2 SYGVKD. CDR3: CAIGEGTSNTGELFF. CDR3 DNA sequence: TGTGCCATCGGGGAGGGGACATCGAACACCGGGGAGCTGTTTTTT.

The table lists this clonotype with a few counts. The chain has TRBV12-3 or TRBV12-4 and TRBJ2-1; D is unresolved. V lost 3 bases and J 8 bases, leaving 11 bases between the germline ends. The CDR3 covers 13 residues. The CDR3 DNA follows: TGTGCCAGCAGTTTCGCGGCAAGGGATGAGCAGTTCTTC. Its protein product is CASSFAARDEQFF.

This clonotype appeared many times. The J gene is TRBJ1-1, the V gene TRBV7-9; 7 bases map to TRBD1. Germline trimming cut 4 bases from V and 4 bases from J; bases unmatched to any gene: 9. CDR3 length: 15 amino acids. Germline V CDR1 and CDR2: SEHNR, FQNEAQ (reference sequence). The CDR3 sequence: CASSSQRTGFTEAFF. The CDR3 region has the DNA TGTGCCAGCAGCTCACAGAGGACAGGCTTCACTGAAGCTTTCTTT.

In its sample, this clonotype was seen many times. The chain joins TRBV4-1 to TRBJ2-3, with 9 bases that match TRBD2. V lost 0 bases to trimming and J lost 5 bases; unmatched junction nucleotides: 12. CDR1 is MGHRA, CDR2 YSYEKL, per germline. The CDR3 extends over 18 amino acids. In DNA, the CDR3 is TGCGCCAGCAGCCAAGATGTCGGCGGGGGGGCCTGGGGAGATACGCAGTATTTT. Amino acids: CASSQDVGGGAWGDTQYF.

This clonotype was picked up many times. J is TRBJ2-2 and V is TRBV12-3 or TRBV12-4; 8 nucleotides agree with TRBD2. The V and J ends lost 6 bases and 1 base, in that order; junction bases with no gene match: 4. The CDR3 runs to 15 residues. DNA for the CDR3: TGTGCCAGCAGCCCCCTAGCGGGGAACACCGGGGAGCTGTTTTTT. It is translated as CASSPLAGNTGELFF.

In its sample, this clonotype was seen a few times. V and J are TRBV2 and TRBJ2-1; the D is unclear. Between the trimmed V and J ends, which lost 4 bases and 12 bases, there was a span of 16 bases. Germline V gives CDR1 SNHLY, CDR2 FYNNEI. This CDR3 spans 13 amino acids. CDR3 loop: CASSGDSTKGQFF. DNA of the CDR3: TGTGCCAGCAGTGGCGACTCGACGAAGGGGCAGTTCTTC. Combining the CDR3 with reference TRBV2 and TRBJ2-1 gives the whole variable domain EPEVTQTPSHQVTQMGQEVILRCVPISNHLYFYWYRQILGQKVEFLVSFYNNEISEKSEIFDDQFSVERPDGSNFTLKIRSTKLEDSAMYFCASSGDSTKGQFFGPGTRLTVL.

The chain uses TRBV4-1 and TRBJ2-7; 10 bases are shared with TRBD1. The CDR3 has 11 amino acids. V lost 8 bases and J lost 6; bases outside the gene matches: 1. Germline loops: CDR1 MGHRA, CDR2 YSYEKL. The CDR3 protein is CASGTGVEQYF. In DNA form, the CDR3 reads TGCGCCAGCGGGACAGGGGTCGAGCAGTACTTC.

Only a few counts were recorded for this clonotype. The V gene is TRBV5-1, the J gene TRBJ2-2; weak D call: TRBD1 (6 bases). The germline V and J ends were trimmed by 3 bases and 5 bases, with 14 bases remaining between them. Germline V gene sequence: CDR1 SGHRS, CDR2 YFSETQ. The CDR3 contains 15 residues. CDR3 sequence: CASSYLKQGTGELFF. DNA for the CDR3: TGCGCCAGCAGCTACCTCAAACAGGGAACCGGGGAGCTGTTTTTT.

This clonotype was counted between two and nine times. The rearrangement uses TRBV10-3 and TRBJ2-5; D is ambiguous. Trimming removed 2 bases from V and 3 bases from J, with 10 bases in between. Germline V gives CDR1 ENHRY, CDR2 SYGVKD. CDR3 length: 14 residues. For the CDR3, the DNA is TGTGCCATCAGTGAGACTAAGTTAAAAGAGACCCAGTACTTC. Translation: CAISETKLKETQYF.

This clonotype has at least ten counts. The chain combines TRBV15 with TRBJ1-2; a possible D gene is TRBD1 (6 bases). The V and J ends lost 2 bases and 5 bases respectively, with 9 bases between them. This CDR3 has 13 residues. Germline V CDR1 and CDR2: LNHNV, YYDKDF (reference sequence). Written as DNA, the CDR3 is TGTGCCACCAGCAGACAGGGGATTTATGGCTACACCTTC. Translated: CATSRQGIYGYTF. Full variable domain (rest looked up from reference TRBV15 and TRBJ1-2): DAMVIQNPRYQVTQFGKPVTLSCSQTLNHNVMYWYQQKSSQAPKLLFHYYDKDFNNEADTPDNFQSRRPNTSFCFLDIRSPGLGDTAMYLCATSRQGIYGYTFGSGTRLTVV.

This clonotype was detected a few times. V usage is TRBV12-3 or TRBV12-4 and J usage is TRBJ1-1; D is unresolved. The V end was cut by 1 base, the J end by 14 bases, with 8 bases between. This CDR3 has 10 residues. The CDR3 DNA sequence: TGTGCCAGCAGTTTAGTGGGCCTCTTCTTT. Its translation: CASSLVGLFF.

This clonotype was seen many times. The genes are TRBV20-1 and TRBJ1-4, with D perhaps matching TRBD1 (5 bases). V was shortened by 0 bases and J by 10 bases, with 18 bases between the two germline ends. The length of the CDR3 is 15 residues. CDR1 is DFQATT, CDR2 SNEGSKA, per germline (reference sequence). For the CDR3, the DNA is TGCAGTGCTAGAGACCGGGACTCGGGGAGTGGAAAACTGTTTTTT. Encoded protein: CSARDRDSGSGKLFF.

There are a few counts of this clonotype. The V call is TRBV5-1, the J call TRBJ2-7, with 8 bases lining up with TRBD1. V trimming: 7 bases; J trimming: 2 bases; junction bases outside the gene matches: 11. The CDR3 covers 15 residues. CDR1 and CDR2 (germline): SGHRS, YFSETQ. CDR3 region: CASRLGQGLTYEQYF. The CDR3 nucleotides are TGCGCCAGCCGGCTAGGACAGGGACTGACCTACGAGCAGTACTTC.

This clonotype was counted at least ten times. DNA of the CDR3: TGTGCCAGCAGCACGGACAGAAGCTACGAGCAGTACGTC. Its translation: CASSTDRSYEQYV. V usage is TRBV5-6 and J usage is TRBJ2-7; maybe TRBD1 (6 bases). This CDR3 region has 13 residues. From germline, CDR1 is SGHDT and CDR2 YYEEEE. With 4 bases removed from V and 3 bases from J, the gap between germline ends came to 11 bases.

This clonotype was counted a few times. The V and J genes are TRBV9 and TRBJ1-2; TRBD1 is a possible D gene (5 bases). Germline V gene sequence: CDR1 SGDLS, CDR2 YYNGEE. The V end lost 2 bases, the J end lost 8 bases, and 10 bases lay between the germline ends. The CDR3 runs to 12 residues. The CDR3 nucleotides read TGTGCCAGCAGCGTGCAGGGTTGGGGCTACACCTTC. Its protein product is CASSVQGWGYTF.

The table lists this clonotype with a few counts. The genes are TRBV20-1 and TRBJ2-1, with 9 bases identical to TRBD2. Looked up from germline, CDR1 is DFQATT and CDR2 is SNEGSKA (reference sequence). Trimming at V came to 0 bases and at J to 2 bases, leaving 14 bases not matched to a gene. This CDR3 is built from 19 residues. Written as DNA, the CDR3 is TGCAGTGCTAGAGATAAGAACCCGCCTTCTAGCGGGGCCTACAATGAGCAGTTCTTC. Its translation is CSARDKNPPSSGAYNEQFF.